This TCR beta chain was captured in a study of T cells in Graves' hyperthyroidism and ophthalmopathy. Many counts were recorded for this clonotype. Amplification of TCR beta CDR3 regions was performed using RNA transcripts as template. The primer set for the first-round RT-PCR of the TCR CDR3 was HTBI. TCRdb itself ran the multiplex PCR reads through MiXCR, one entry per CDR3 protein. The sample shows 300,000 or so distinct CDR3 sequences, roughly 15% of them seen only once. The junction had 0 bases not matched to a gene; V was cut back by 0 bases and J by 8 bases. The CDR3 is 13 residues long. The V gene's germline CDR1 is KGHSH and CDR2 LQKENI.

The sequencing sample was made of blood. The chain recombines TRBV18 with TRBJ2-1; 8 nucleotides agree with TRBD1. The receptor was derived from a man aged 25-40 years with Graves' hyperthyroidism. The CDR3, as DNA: TGTGCCAGCTCACCACCGACAGGGGATGAGCAGTTCTTC. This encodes CASSPPTGDEQFF.